Included here is one T cell receptor (beta chain) sequence, with context. These data originate in a study of CD8+ T cells in alopecia areata. V was clipped by 6 bases and J by 5 bases, with 16 bases between them. Germline lookup yields CDR1 KGHSH and CDR2 LQKENI. There are 14 residues in the CDR3. RNA extraction and reverse transcription yielded cDNA as sequencing template. Using immunoSEQ multiplex PCR, the repertoire was profiled, and TCRdb retains in-frame clones only, with some absent. The table includes under 70,000 clones, 96% detected once. This TCR was sampled from a human donor with alopecia areata. The gene calls are TRBV18 and TRBJ1-1; D possibly corresponds to TRBD1 (5 bases). Sequenced material: CD8+ T cells sorted from blood, taken at week 0. For the CDR3, the DNA is TGTGCCAGCTCCCAAGCGGGGGTCGGAACTGAAGCTTTCTTT. Translating it yields CASSQAGVGTEAFF.